Presented here are 23 T cell receptor beta chains from one specimen sequenced in a study of control samples from healthy donors and cancer patients (dated by TCRdb to between 2020 and 2021). Libraries were prepared through the immunoSEQ multiplex PCR assay. TCRdb carries this immuneACCESS record with in-frame sequences only. Its versions omit some clonotypes, under half of them owing to an unresolved V gene in the studies checked, with the rest unexplained. The sample yields 170,000 or so clones; approximately 92% were counted once. The ten largest clones take up roughly 2% of the sample. The specimen was blood. These receptors were collected from a woman aged 40-49 years in good health.

This clone was observed many times. This chain joins TRBV28 and TRBJ1-1; D unresolved. CDR1 is MDHEN, CDR2 SYDVKM, per germline. This CDR3 is built from 12 residues. V was clipped by 3 bases and J by 10 bases, with 12 bases between them. Here the CDR3 DNA reads TGTGCCAGCAGTTTTCACAGTGACGGAGCTTTCTTT. It translates to CASSFHSDGAFF.

The chain recombines TRBV5-1 with TRBJ2-2; D is undetermined. Germline V gene lookup returns CDR1 SGHRS and CDR2 YFSETQ. The CDR3 is 16 residues long. V lost 4 bases to trimming and J lost 0 bases, with 13 bases between them. CDR3 coding DNA: TGCGCCAGCAGCAGGCGTTTTGGCCCGAACACCGGGGAGCTGTTTTTT. As protein: CASSRRFGPNTGELFF. Combining the CDR3 with reference TRBV5-1 and TRBJ2-2 gives the whole variable domain KAGVTQTPRYLIKTRGQQVTLSCSPISGHRSVSWYQQTPGQGLQFLFEYFSETQRNKGNFPGRFSGRQFSNSRSEMNVSTLELGDSALYLCASSRRFGPNTGELFFGEGSRLTVL.

The chain couples TRBV19 to TRBJ1-4; 7 bases align to TRBD1. CDR3 length: 16 amino acids. Germline CDR1 and CDR2: LNHDA and SQIVND (reference sequence). The J segment lost 8 bases and the V segment lost 5 bases, leaving 14 bases of the junction unmatched. Here the CDR3 reads CASSLGTQGIEEKLFF. The DNA for the CDR3 is TGTGCCAGTAGTTTGGGGACACAGGGGATAGAGGAAAAACTGTTTTTT.

This chain joins TRBV18 and TRBJ1-6; D ambiguous. The CDR3 extends over 13 amino acids. The germline V gene has CDR1 KGHSH and CDR2 LQKENI. Trimming stripped 5 bases from V and 0 bases from J, with 2 bases between. The CDR3 reads CASSSSYNSPLHF. The CDR3 coding sequence is TGTGCCAGCTCAAGCTCCTATAATTCACCCCTCCACTTT.

The chain uses TRBV5-6 and TRBJ1-2, with TRBD1 matching 7 bases. This CDR3 comprises 14 residues. Germline V gene data show CDR1 as SGHDT and CDR2 as YYEEEE. Losses at the gene ends were 4 bases for V and 2 bases for J; bases not matched to a gene: 5. CDR3 coding DNA: TGTGCCAGCAGCCCTAAGACAGGGAACTATGGCTACACCTTC. Amino acids: CASSPKTGNYGYTF.

This rearrangement joins TRBV5-6 to TRBJ1-1; no definite D call. The CDR3 loop spans 14 amino acids. The V end lost 3 bases, the J end lost 5 bases, and 14 bases lay between the germline ends. Germline CDR1 SGHDT, CDR2 YYEEEE. CDR3: CASSWGPTGTEAFF. Here the CDR3 DNA reads TGTGCCAGCAGCTGGGGTCCAACTGGGACTGAAGCTTTCTTT.

The chain joins TRBV7-8 to TRBJ2-1, with D possibly matching TRBD2 (5 bases). V was cut by 2 bases and J by 8 bases, with 10 bases left in between. Germline CDR1 reads SGHVS; CDR2 reads FQNEAQ. CDR3 length: 13 amino acids. In nucleotides, the CDR3 is TGTGCCAGCAGCTTATTATGGCGGGATGAGCAGTTCTTC. Encoded protein: CASSLLWRDEQFF.

This clone has more than one count but fewer than ten. V gene TRBV7-9 combines with J gene TRBJ2-5; either TRBD1 or TRBD2 may fit D (5 bases each). The CDR3 totals 14 residues. The germline V and J ends were trimmed by 4 bases and 5 bases, with 14 bases remaining between them. Germline V gene lookup returns CDR1 SEHNR and CDR2 FQNEAQ (reference sequence). The CDR3 protein is CASSSPGPGETQYF. As DNA, the CDR3 is TGTGCCAGCAGCTCCCCGGGGCCCGGGGAGACCCAGTACTTC.

V usage is TRBV27 and J usage is TRBJ2-2; 10 bases agree with TRBD1. J was trimmed by 6 bases and V by 2 bases; bases with no gene match: 6. Germline CDR1 and CDR2: MNHEY and SMNVEV (reference sequence). This CDR3 comprises 16 residues. CDR3 loop: CASSLTGQGQAGELFF. For the CDR3, the DNA is TGTGCCAGCAGTTTAACGGGACAGGGGCAGGCCGGGGAGCTGTTTTTT.

This chain uses TRBV3-1 (or the pseudogene TRBV3-2) with TRBJ2-7, with D tentatively TRBD1 (5 bases). The germline V and J ends were trimmed by 1 base and 6 bases, with 10 bases remaining between them. This CDR3 comprises 13 residues. CDR1 and CDR2 from the germline V gene are LGHDT and YNNKEL (reference sequence). CDR3 residues: CASSQVDGAEQYF. The DNA of the CDR3 is TGTGCCAGCAGCCAAGTAGATGGGGCCGAGCAGTACTTC.

The J gene is TRBJ2-3, the V gene TRBV7-7, with 8 bases that match TRBD1. V was clipped by 3 bases and J by 1 base; unmatched bases: 3. Per germline, CDR1 SSHAT and CDR2 FNYEAQ (reference sequence). CDR3 length: 15 residues. The CDR3 reads CASSLGTGRTDTQYF. The CDR3 DNA reads TGTGCCAGCAGCTTGGGGACAGGCCGCACAGATACGCAGTATTTT.

This chain links TRBV2 with TRBJ1-2; D unclear. The CDR3 contains 15 residues. In germline, CDR1 is SNHLY, CDR2 FYNNEI. The V gene lost 1 base and the J gene lost 7 bases, with 16 bases spanning the gap. The CDR3 DNA reads as TGTGCCAGCAGTGAAGATCTGACCGCGGTTTTTGGCTACACCTTC. Translated, it gives CASSEDLTAVFGYTF.

The V call is TRBV23-1, the J call TRBJ1-6, with D possibly TRBD1 on 6 matching bases. TRBV23-1 is an ORF, with its function uncertain. Trimming pared 7 bases from V and 6 bases from J, leaving 25 bases between. The CDR3 contains 18 residues. The DNA for the CDR3 is TGCGCCAGCAAACGGGACACTCCCTACCGTGGCTGTAATTCACCCCTCCACTTT. Its translation is CASKRDTPYRGCNSPLHF.

The chain couples TRBV5-1 to TRBJ1-2, with 9 bases fitting TRBD1. Germline V gene lookup returns CDR1 SGHRS and CDR2 YFSETQ. The junction had 4 bases not matched to a gene; V was cut back by 4 bases and J by 0 bases. The CDR3 is 15 amino acids. CDR3 DNA: TGCGCCAGCAGCGGCGGACAGGGGACTAACTATGGCTACACCTTC. Protein sequence: CASSGGQGTNYGYTF. The variable domain in full, with the rest retrieved from reference TRBV5-1 and TRBJ1-2, is KAGVTQTPRYLIKTRGQQVTLSCSPISGHRSVSWYQQTPGQGLQFLFEYFSETQRNKGNFPGRFSGRQFSNSRSEMNVSTLELGDSALYLCASSGGQGTNYGYTFGSGTRLTVV.

The chain has TRBV4-1 and TRBJ2-7, with 9 bases fitting TRBD2. This CDR3 is built from 15 residues. The junction had 6 bases not matched to a gene; V was cut back by 3 bases and J by 3 bases. Per germline, CDR1 MGHRA and CDR2 YSYEKL. The chain's CDR3 is CASSHLAGVDYEQYF. DNA for the CDR3: TGCGCCAGCAGCCATTTAGCGGGGGTCGACTACGAGCAGTACTTC.

The V and J genes are TRBV2 and TRBJ2-5; no firm D call. Germline CDR1 SNHLY, CDR2 FYNNEI. The CDR3 sequence is 12 residues long. V lost 8 bases to trimming and J lost 4 bases, with 11 bases between them. The CDR3 sequence is CASRTSSETQYF. CDR3 DNA: TGTGCCAGCCGAACATCCTCAGAGACCCAGTACTTC.

This chain uses TRBV5-1 with TRBJ1-1, with D tentatively TRBD1 (6 bases). Germline CDR1 reads SGHRS; CDR2 reads YFSETQ. Deletions cut 5 bases from V and 1 base from J, with 15 bases between. The CDR3 spans 15 residues. CDR3 nucleotides: TGCGCCAGCAGAGAGGTAGGCAGGGGGAACACTGAAGCTTTCTTT. It yields the protein CASREVGRGNTEAFF.

The chain couples TRBV2 to TRBJ2-1, with D possibly being TRBD1 (6 bases). CDR1 is SNHLY and CDR2 is FYNNEI in the germline V gene. The CDR3 extends over 15 amino acids. With 8 bases removed from V and 1 base from J, the gap between germline ends came to 15 bases. CDR3 sequence: CASHTQQGSYNEQFF. The CDR3 coding sequence is TGTGCCAGCCACACCCAACAGGGATCCTACAATGAGCAGTTCTTC.

The chain couples TRBV4-2 to TRBJ2-7; 10 bases agree with TRBD2. The CDR3 covers 16 residues. The V segment lost 0 bases and the J segment 2 bases; nucleotides outside the gene matches: 4. The germline V gene has CDR1 LGHNA and CDR2 YNFKEQ. The DNA for the CDR3 is TGTGCCAGCAGCCAAGATTTAGCGGGGGGTACCTACGAGCAGTACTTC. The encoded protein is CASSQDLAGGTYEQYF.

The chain recombines TRBV5-6 with TRBJ2-5; TRBD1 matches 10 bases. The CDR3 loop spans 15 amino acids. Germline V gene data show CDR1 as SGHDT and CDR2 as YYEEEE. After removal of 2 bases from V and 0 bases from J, the junction contained 1 base not matched to a gene. CDR3 coding DNA: TGTGCCAGCAGCTTAGGGACAGGGGACCAAGAGACCCAGTACTTC. This sequence encodes CASSLGTGDQETQYF. Complete variable domain (other parts from reference TRBV5-6 and TRBJ2-5): DAGVTQSPTHLIKTRGQQVTLRCSPKSGHDTVSWYQQALGQGPQFIFQYYEEEERQRGNFPDRFSGHQFPNYSSELNVNALLLGDSALYLCASSLGTGDQETQYFGPGTRLLVL.

This chain links TRBV6-1 with TRBJ2-3; D not resolved. The CDR3 has 13 residues. Trimming took 3 bases from V and 8 from J, leaving 12 bases between them. CDR1 and CDR2 from the germline V gene are MNHNS and SASEGT. CDR3 nucleotide sequence: TGTGCCAGCAGTGACCCGAACGCAGGTACGCAGTATTTT. Translation gives CASSDPNAGTQYF.

The rearrangement links TRBV3-1 (or the pseudogene TRBV3-2) to TRBJ2-1; D remains unclear. The CDR3 length is 16 residues. Germline lookup yields CDR1 LGHDT and CDR2 YNNKEL (reference sequence). V was shortened by 0 bases and J by 0 bases, with 9 bases between the two germline ends. DNA of the CDR3: TGTGCCAGCAGCCAAGATGGGCTAAGCTCCTACAATGAGCAGTTCTTC. Protein sequence: CASSQDGLSSYNEQFF.

The chain is built from TRBV13 and TRBJ1-1, with D possibly TRBD1 on 5 matching bases. Germline V gene data show CDR1 as PRHDT and CDR2 as FYEKMQ (reference sequence). V dropped 8 bases and J dropped 4 bases, with 17 bases sitting between them. The CDR3 extends over 14 amino acids. The DNA for the CDR3 is TGTGCCAGCGAACCCTCTCCGGGGACCACTGAAGCTTTCTTT. This encodes CASEPSPGTTEAFF.